This TCR beta chain is drawn from a study of cytomegalovirus exposure and HLA in healthy donors. General study findings and limits: A later analysis associated some 16,000 TCR beta sequences with HLA alleles at a 0.05 false discovery rate. TCR beta V segments were, for the most part, productive about 87% or about 30% of the time in an earlier analysis.

In the case of this clone: What it binds is not known.

Primers included in the PCR were 60 Vbeta and 13 Jbeta primers. Assay: immunoSEQ multiplex PCR; the TCRdb copy retains only in-frame clones and omits some. The repertoire has more than 150,000 clones, over 60% of them found once; the top ten carry 1.5% to 2%. The receptor was derived from a man between 18 and 29 years old in good health and CMV-seronegative. What was sequenced was PBMCs.

CDR3 sequence reads: CASSPSGVRAREQYF. The CDR3, as DNA: TGTGCCAGCAGTCCCTCTGGGGTGAGGGCACGGGAGCAGTACTTC. The chain employs TRBV28 and TRBJ2-7, with D perhaps matching TRBD2 (5 bases). This CDR3 is built from 15 residues. Between the trimmed V and J ends, which lost 5 bases and 7 bases, there was a span of 21 bases. Germline V gives CDR1 MDHEN, CDR2 SYDVKM.